The clone carrying this T cell receptor beta chain was picked up a small number of times. The V and J ends lost 1 base and 3 bases respectively, with 11 bases between them. CDR3 length equals 15 residues. Germline CDR1 and CDR2: MGHRA and YSYEKL. Every immunoSEQ plate was one replicate of a subset's evenly spread DNA. The unsorted PBMC sample used ten immunoSEQ deep assay plates. Profiled with immunoSEQ multiplex PCR; TCRdb holds only in-frame clones, not every one. Seen here are about 520,000 clones, about 84% observed once, and the top ten hold about 13%. Genomic DNA from unsorted samples was obtained from around 93 million PBMCs (per sample). The entry originates in a study of shared clonotypes between healthy human individuals.

This sequence was found in a woman aged 40 to 55 in good health. Some clones in this sample may be carry-over from other donors' samples. The sample consisted of PBMCs. The rearrangement uses TRBV4-1 and TRBJ2-3, with TRBD2 as a possible D gene (6 bases). As DNA, the CDR3 is TGCGCCAGCAGCCAAGCGAATAGCGGAACAGATACGCAGTATTTT. It specifies CASSQANSGTDTQYF.